The entry that follows covers one TCR beta chain sequence. This entry is derived from a study of T cell changes during pregnancy in multiple sclerosis. Produced via immunoSEQ multiplex PCR; TCRdb's table is partial and in-frame only. The data show 110,000 or so clones, about 94% seen once. Germline V gene lookup returns CDR1 SGHKS and CDR2 YYEKEE (reference sequence). V was pared by 2 bases and J by 3 bases, with 6 bases of the junction left unmatched. The CDR3 has 15 amino acids. This clonotype originated in a female donor with multiple sclerosis, enrolled in a pregnancy study. The chain joins TRBV5-5 to TRBJ2-3; TRBD2 agrees at 7 bases. Sequenced here: peripheral blood, sampled before pregnancy. The CDR3 loop reads CASSFLPGGTDTQYF. CDR3 sequence (DNA): TGTGCCAGCAGCTTTCTTCCGGGGGGTACAGATACGCAGTATTTT.